Below, one T cell receptor beta chain is given with its context. Clones were sequenced by immunoSEQ multiplex PCR, and TCRdb holds only the in-frame ones, with some missing. The table lists 220,000 or so clones, about 93% of them singletons. This entry comes from a study of blood T cell repertoires in COVID-19. During active infection, Seattle patients enrolled and were then monitored through disease. The ends were cut back, 1 base at V and 1 base at J, with 16 bases in the middle. The CDR3 loop spans 17 amino acids. This chain links TRBV23-1 with TRBJ1-1; D is perhaps TRBD1 (5 bases). TRBV23-1 is classed as an ORF, of uncertain function. The TCR sequence derives from a man aged 60 to 69 with COVID-19, enrolled during active disease. Sequenced: peripheral blood. The DNA of the CDR3 is TGCGCCAGCAGTCAATTTAAGGGGAGGGAGGGGAACACTGAAGCTTTCTTT. Translating it yields CASSQFKGREGNTEAFF.